This T cell receptor beta chain emerged from a study of CXCR3-negative and CXCR3-positive naive CD8 T cells. Study-level results: High diversity, comparable across both naive subsets, contrasted with much lower diversity in memory CD8+ cells. Similar TRBV-TRBJ usage characterized naive CXCR3-negative and CXCR3-positive cells; memory cells differed.

UMI-labeled 5' RACE yielded the TRB cDNA libraries. TCRdb re-called the 5' RACE reads; one entry per CDR3 protein, DNA not given. Its table lists about 130,000 distinct CDR3 sequences. A remark on this clonotype: Its antigen is still unknown.

Triplicates of about 280,000 cells were sorted from each CD8+ T cell subset. Germline CDR1 SQVTM, CDR2 ANQGSEA. The CDR3 is made up of 13 amino acids. The V gene is TRBV29-1, the J gene TRBJ1-4. Sequencing was done on a sample of naive CXCR3- CD8+ T cells from blood. Noted subset: CD45RO-CCR7+CD27+CD95- naive CD8+ T cells lacking CXCR3 (TNR3-). The TCR sequence derives from a human donor in good health. Some clones in this sample may be carry-over from other donors' samples. This chain's CDR3 is CSVDEGTKEKLFF.